The T cell receptor (beta chain) under discussion was sequenced for a study of identical twins (dated by TCRdb to about 2016). A note on the overall study: To test whether fetal clonotypes persist, the study used deep sequencing on TCR alpha and beta repertoires from monozygotic twins, unrelated adults of various ages, and cord blood. Replicate twin experiments were performed at different times using different library preparation protocols to rule out contamination.

All donors were healthy Caucasians. Three pairs of female monozygotic twins, all aged about 18 to 29 years, made up the twin cohort. Miltenyi CD45RO+ enrichment and human naive T-cell isolation kits were used to isolate memory (CD45RO+) and naive T cells from PBMC. Library prep was done by 5' RACE. The reads were generated on an Illumina HiSeq 2000. Template switching added a universal primer binding site, and the final cDNA carried a unique molecular identifier that allowed TCR cDNA molecules to be counted accurately. Specific primers in the conserved constant-segment region were used to synthesize first-strand cDNA for TCR alpha and beta chains. To control for contamination, each cDNA library was double barcoded with a SMART-Mk sample barcode plus Illumina barcodes. TruSeq adapter sequences and Illumina sample barcodes were added in two successive PCR steps. The TCR alpha and beta cDNA libraries were sequenced on the Illumina HiSeq platform using custom primers. Processing in the source paper ran as follows. Raw reads were processed with MiGEC to extract unique molecular identifiers, and MiXCR was used to determine CDR3 positions. For each individual, recombination models were inferred using an EM algorithm with the repgenHMM and IGoR tools. Shared clonotypes were analyzed with the tcR package in R, and sharing was normalized by the product of cloneset sizes. To study raw recombination without the effects of thymic and clonal selection, out-of-frame nonproductive sequences were analyzed. In TCRdb, the public reads were trimmed at Q25 with fastp and aligned with MiXCR, with productive beta chains retained. Rows with a matching CDR3 protein are joined into one entry that keeps the most common DNA and genes. Here the V and J calls rest on TCRdb's processing, not on the authors' analysis. The sample data list 240,000 or so distinct CDR3 sequences, and approximately 7% of these were observed just once. The ten largest make up roughly 3.4% of the sample.

On the study overall, not on this receptor specifically: Recombination models systematically underestimated out-of-frame TCR alpha sharing in monozygotic twins but agreed with sharing between unrelated individuals. The excess sharing between twins in beta out-of-frame sequences was weaker because fewer shared sequences reduced the signal-to-noise ratio. Conclusions relied on cross-sectional statistical analysis, since the same donors could not be followed over many years. Compared with coincidental sharing between unrelated individuals, out-of-frame TCR alpha sequences shared between twins showed an excess of sequences with low generation probability. Invariant T cells such as MAIT and iNKT could partly confound zero-insertion analyses, though diverse VJ usage argued against this for most clonotypes. Fewer insertions were carried by abundant cord blood beta clonotypes, a similar but weaker trend appeared in young adult naive repertoires, and no such trend appeared in memory repertoires.

This clonotype was seen more than once but under ten times. The target of this receptor is not known. No base qualities exist here, and no much larger clone lies one base off it. In addition, the sample was reused for a study of yellow fever vaccine responses in identical twins. The other study reports the following: The authors reported that the T cell response to vaccination in identical twins appeared partly convergent and partly personalized. The study precisely tracked vaccine-responding T cell clones in identical twins.

The clonotype was recovered from a woman aged 18-29 years in good health. Sequencing was carried out using memory (CD45RO+) T cells sorted from blood. Read against the paper, the sample's cell subset or site label means: CD45RO+ enriched T cells.

This receptor has the CDR3 CASRTGTGDSPLHF. The DNA reads as follows: TGTGCCAGCAGAACCGGGACAGGCGATTCACCCCTCCACTTT. The rearrangement joined TRBV12-3 or TRBV12-4 to TRBJ1-6; 8 bases in the middle match TRBD1. From the cysteine through the phenylalanine, the CDR3 covers 14 amino acids. The CDR3 DNA has 42 bases and is translated from base 1. V has 6 bases trimmed and J has 8 bases trimmed; junction bases matching no gene number 6.